This TCR beta chain was sequenced in a study of regulatory T cells in long-lasting Graves disease. Study results and limitations: Persistent Graves' patients showed a TCR diversity that was lower than that of newly diagnosed ones.

TCR beta libraries were built with iRepertoire HTBI primers and Arm-PCR of CDR3 regions. MiXCR, applied by TCRdb to the multiplex PCR reads, yields one record per CDR3 protein. Here the sample spans about 430,000 distinct CDR3 sequences, roughly a fifth being singletons. Germline values: CDR1 SGDLS, CDR2 YYNGEE. The CDR3 runs to 14 residues. V dropped 3 bases and J dropped 0 bases, with 9 bases sitting between them. Of note for this clonotype: As yet, its antigen is unknown.

Time point in this sample: persistent/refractory GD, antithyroid drugs over 5 years with positive TRAb. PBMC RNA was the source of the TCR library. American Thyroid Association guidelines were used to diagnose Graves' disease. An endocrinology department located in Xi'an, China, was where the patients came from. Approximately 9.6 milliliters of peripheral blood were drawn into EDTA tubes. V is TRBV9 and J is TRBJ1-1; a possible D gene is TRBD1 (6 bases). The receptor's source is a female donor with Graves disease. This material consisted of peripheral blood mononuclear cells (PBMCs), taken when the disease was refractory, from a patient treated with antithyroid drugs. The CDR3 sequence: CASSADRLNTEAFF. The CDR3 DNA reads TGTGCCAGCAGCGCTGACAGGTTGAACACTGAAGCTTTCTTT.